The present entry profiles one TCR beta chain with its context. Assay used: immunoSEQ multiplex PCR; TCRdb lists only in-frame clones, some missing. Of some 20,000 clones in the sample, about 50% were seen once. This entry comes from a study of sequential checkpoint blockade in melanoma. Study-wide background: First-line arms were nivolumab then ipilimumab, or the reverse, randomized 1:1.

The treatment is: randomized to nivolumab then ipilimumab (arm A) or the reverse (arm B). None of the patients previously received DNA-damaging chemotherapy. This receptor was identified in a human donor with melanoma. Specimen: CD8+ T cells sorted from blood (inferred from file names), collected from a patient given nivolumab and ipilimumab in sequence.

The CDR3 protein is CASSQVGLADNEQFF. The CDR3 DNA reads TGCGCCAGCAGCCAGGTGGGACTAGCGGACAATGAGCAGTTCTTC. The chain links TRBV4-1 to TRBJ2-1, with 11 bases matching TRBD2. J gave up 5 bases and V 3 bases, and 3 bases lay outside the gene matches. Germline V gives CDR1 MGHRA, CDR2 YSYEKL. This CDR3 region has 15 residues.